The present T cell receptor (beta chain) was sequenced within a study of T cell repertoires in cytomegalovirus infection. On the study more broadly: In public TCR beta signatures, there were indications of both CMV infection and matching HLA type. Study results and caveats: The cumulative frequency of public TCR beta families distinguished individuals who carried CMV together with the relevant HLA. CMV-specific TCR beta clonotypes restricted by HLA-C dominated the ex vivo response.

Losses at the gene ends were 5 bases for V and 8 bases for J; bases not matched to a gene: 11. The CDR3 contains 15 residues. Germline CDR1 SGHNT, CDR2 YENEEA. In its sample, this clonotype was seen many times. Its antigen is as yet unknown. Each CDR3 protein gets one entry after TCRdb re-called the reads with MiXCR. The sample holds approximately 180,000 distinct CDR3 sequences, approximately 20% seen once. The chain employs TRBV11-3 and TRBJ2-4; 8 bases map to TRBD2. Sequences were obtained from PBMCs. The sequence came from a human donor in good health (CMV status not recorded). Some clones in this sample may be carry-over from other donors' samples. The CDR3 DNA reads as TGTGCCAGCAGCCCGGGGGGGGGCAGCTTACACATTCAGTACTTC. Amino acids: CASSPGGGSLHIQYF.